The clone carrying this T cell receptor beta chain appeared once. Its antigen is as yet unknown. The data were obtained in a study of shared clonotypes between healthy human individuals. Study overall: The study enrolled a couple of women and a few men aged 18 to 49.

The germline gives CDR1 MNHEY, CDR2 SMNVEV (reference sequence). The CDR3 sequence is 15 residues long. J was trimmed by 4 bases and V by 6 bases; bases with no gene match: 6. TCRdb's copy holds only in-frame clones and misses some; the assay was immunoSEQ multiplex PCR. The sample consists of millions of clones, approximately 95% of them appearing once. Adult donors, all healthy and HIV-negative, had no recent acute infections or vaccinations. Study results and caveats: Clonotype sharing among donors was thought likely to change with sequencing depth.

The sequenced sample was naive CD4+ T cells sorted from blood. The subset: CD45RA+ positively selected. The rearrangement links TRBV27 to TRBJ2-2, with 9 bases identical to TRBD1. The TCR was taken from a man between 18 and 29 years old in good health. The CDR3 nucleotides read TGTGCCAGCAGCAACAGGGGGCAGGTCACCGGGGAGCTGTTTTTT. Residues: CASSNRGQVTGELFF.